This T cell receptor beta chain was sequenced in a study of Ad26.COV2.S vaccination and SARS-CoV-2 variants. Generated by immunoSEQ multiplex PCR, the TCRdb table keeps only in-frame clones and is missing some. The sample records roughly 300,000 clones, about 88% being singletons. Germline-derived CDR1 and CDR2 are SNHLY and FYNNEI. Trimming pared 3 bases from V and 4 bases from J, leaving 9 bases between. CDR3 length equals 13 residues. As for treatment: around 19 received Ad26.COV2.S at low or high dose, single or two shots; about 5 received placebo; per-sample allocation not given. The samples were gathered on day 63 after the first injection of vaccine or placebo.

The receptor was isolated from a person between 18 and 65 years old who received the Ad26.COV2.S COVID-19 vaccine or a placebo. This sequence joins TRBV2 and TRBJ1-2; D may be TRBD1 (5 bases). The source material was peripheral blood, sampled in a trial of Ad26.COV2.S vaccine versus placebo. CDR3: CASSDGRVYGYTF. In nucleotides, the CDR3 is TGTGCCAGCAGTGACGGCAGGGTCTATGGCTACACCTTC.